This T cell receptor beta chain was identified during a study of shared clonotypes between healthy human individuals. Selected positively for CCR7 and CD45RO-negative, naive CD8 cells excluded terminally differentiated effector memory CD45RA+ cells. Sequencing used immunoSEQ multiplex PCR; TCRdb keeps in-frame clones, though not all of them. The sample carries about 750,000 clones, about 91% recorded once. V lost 2 bases to trimming and J lost 2 bases, with 11 bases between them. Germline V gene lookup returns CDR1 SGHRS and CDR2 YFSETQ. The CDR3 is 14 amino acids. Sequenced: naive CD8+ T cells sorted from blood. The clonotype was recovered from a man aged 25-40 years in good health. The V and J genes are TRBV5-1 and TRBJ2-7; no clear D gene. The DNA for the CDR3 is TGCGCCAGCAGCTTTGGAGACTCCACCTACGAGCAGTACTTC. Translated: CASSFGDSTYEQYF.